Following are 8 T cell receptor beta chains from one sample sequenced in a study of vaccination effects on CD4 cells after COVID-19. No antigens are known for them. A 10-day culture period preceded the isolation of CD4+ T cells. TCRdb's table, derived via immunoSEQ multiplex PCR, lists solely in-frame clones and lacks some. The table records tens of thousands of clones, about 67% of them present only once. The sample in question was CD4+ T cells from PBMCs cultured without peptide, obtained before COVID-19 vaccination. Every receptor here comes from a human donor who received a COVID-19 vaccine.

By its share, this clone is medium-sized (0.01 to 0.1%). The CDR3 is CASSEVGGGRGNQPQHF. The CDR3 coding sequence is TGTGCCAGCAGTGAAGTGGGAGGGGGAAGAGGCAATCAGCCCCAGCATTTT. The chain couples TRBV6-1 to TRBJ1-5, with D possibly matching TRBD1 (6 bases). CDR1 and CDR2 from the germline V gene are MNHNS and SASEGT. V was trimmed by 1 base and J by 2 bases, leaving 15 bases between them. The CDR3 consists of 17 residues.

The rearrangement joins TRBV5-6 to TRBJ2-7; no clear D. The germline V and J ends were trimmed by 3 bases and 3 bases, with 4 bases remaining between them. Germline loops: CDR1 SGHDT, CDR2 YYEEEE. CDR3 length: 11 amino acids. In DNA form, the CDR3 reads TGTGCCAGCAGCTCCTTCTACGAGCAGTACTTC. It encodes CASSSFYEQYF.

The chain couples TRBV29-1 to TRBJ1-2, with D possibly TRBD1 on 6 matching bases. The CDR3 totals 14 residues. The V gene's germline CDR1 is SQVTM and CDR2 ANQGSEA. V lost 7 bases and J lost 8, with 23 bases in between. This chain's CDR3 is CSARGSGANGGYTF. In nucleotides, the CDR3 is TGCAGCGCCCGGGGGTCGGGGGCCAACGGAGGCTACACCTTC.

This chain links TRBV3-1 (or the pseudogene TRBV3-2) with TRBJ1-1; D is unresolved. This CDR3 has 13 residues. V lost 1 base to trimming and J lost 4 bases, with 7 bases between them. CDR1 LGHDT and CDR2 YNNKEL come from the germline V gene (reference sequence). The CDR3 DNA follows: TGTGCCAGCAGCCAAGTCCTCGGCACTGAAGCTTTCTTT. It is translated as CASSQVLGTEAFF.

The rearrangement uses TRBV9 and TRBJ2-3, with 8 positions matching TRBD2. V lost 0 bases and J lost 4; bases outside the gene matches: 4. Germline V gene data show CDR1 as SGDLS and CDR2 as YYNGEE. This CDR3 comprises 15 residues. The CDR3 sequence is CASSVAGGLPDTQYF. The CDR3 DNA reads TGTGCCAGCAGCGTAGCGGGAGGGCTACCAGATACGCAGTATTTT.

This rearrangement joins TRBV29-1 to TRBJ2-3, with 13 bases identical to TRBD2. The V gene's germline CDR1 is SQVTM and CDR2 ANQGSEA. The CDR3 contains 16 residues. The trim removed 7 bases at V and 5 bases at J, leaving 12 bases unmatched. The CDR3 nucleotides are TGCAGCGCCGCGGAAAGACTAGCGGGAGGAGGAGATACGCAGTATTTT. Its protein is CSAAERLAGGGDTQYF.

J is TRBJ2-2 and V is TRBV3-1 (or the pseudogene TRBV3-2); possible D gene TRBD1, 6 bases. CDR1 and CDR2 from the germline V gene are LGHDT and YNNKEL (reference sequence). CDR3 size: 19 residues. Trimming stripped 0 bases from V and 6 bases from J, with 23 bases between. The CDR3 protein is CASSQDLVFRGLGSGELFF. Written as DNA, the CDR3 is TGTGCCAGCAGCCAAGATTTGGTCTTCAGGGGCCTTGGTTCCGGGGAGCTGTTTTTT.

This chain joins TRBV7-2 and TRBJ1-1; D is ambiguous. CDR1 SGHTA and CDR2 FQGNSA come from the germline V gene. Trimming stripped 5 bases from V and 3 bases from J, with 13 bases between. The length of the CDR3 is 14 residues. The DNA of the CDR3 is TGTGCCAGCAGCCCCCACGGGCAGGACACTGAAGCTTTCTTT. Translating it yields CASSPHGQDTEAFF.